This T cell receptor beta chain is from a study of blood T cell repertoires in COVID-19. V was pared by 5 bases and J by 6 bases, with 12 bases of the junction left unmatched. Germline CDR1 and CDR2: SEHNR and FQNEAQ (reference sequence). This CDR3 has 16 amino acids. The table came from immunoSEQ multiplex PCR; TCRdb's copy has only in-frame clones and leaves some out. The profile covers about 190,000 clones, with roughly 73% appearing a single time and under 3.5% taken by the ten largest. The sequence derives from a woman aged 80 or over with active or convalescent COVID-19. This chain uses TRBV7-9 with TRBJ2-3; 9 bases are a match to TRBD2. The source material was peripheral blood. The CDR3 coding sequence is TGTGCCAGCAGCCCGAGGCTAGCGGGGACTTTGGATACGCAGTATTTT. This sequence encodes CASSPRLAGTLDTQYF.